This T cell receptor beta chain was observed in a study of cytomegalovirus exposure and HLA in healthy donors. Overall study results and limits: The later analysis indicated that the majority of CMV-associated TCR beta chains appeared HLA-restricted. Being productive about 90% or about 30% of the time was typical of most TCR beta V segments in an earlier analysis. Several top significant clusters appeared, in a later analysis, to be linked to common viral pathogens. An Asian-associated ancestry cluster reportedly showed fewer N-insertions than the roughly 700-donor mean in a later analysis.

This CDR3 comprises 16 residues. Germline lookup yields CDR1 ENHRY and CDR2 SYGVKD. The ends lost 2 bases at V and 5 bases at J; junction bases unmatched: 9. With respect to this clone: Its antigen is unknown.

A multiplex PCR was run with 60 Vbeta primers and 13 Jbeta primers. Only in-frame clones appear in the TCRdb table, and some are missing; sequencing was by immunoSEQ multiplex PCR. The sample has 200,000 to 250,000 clones, around 83% seen once. Sequences were obtained from PBMCs. This rearrangement joins TRBV10-3 to TRBJ2-1, with 7 bases matching TRBD2. The clonotype comes from a girl between 10 and 17 years old in good health and CMV-seronegative. The CDR3 loop is CAISESLAASNNEQFF. As DNA, the CDR3 is TGTGCCATCAGTGAGAGTCTAGCGGCCTCAAACAATGAGCAGTTCTTC.